This is a list of T cell receptor beta chains from one sample in a study of regulatory T cells in long-lasting Graves disease. Using its own MiXCR run on the multiplex PCR reads, TCRdb lists one record per CDR3 protein. The table records 400,000 to 450,000 distinct CDR3 sequences, roughly 17% of them present only once. These data were likewise used in another study, on T cells in Graves' hyperthyroidism and ophthalmopathy.

The source material was peripheral blood mononuclear cells (PBMCs), sampled at new diagnosis, from a patient treated with antithyroid drugs. The source of these receptors is a woman in her twenties or thirties with Graves disease. Each CDR3 is given with its conserved first and last residue. The D gene is left open where the match is weak. Some rows have no size entry. The others give once, few or many, or a class for an expanded clone.

D | J | V | size | CDR3 | DNA
NA | TRBJ2-6 | TRBV13 | many | CASSPAGGSGANVLTF | TGTGCCAGCAGCCCCGCTGGGGGTTCTGGGGCCAACGTCCTGACTTTC
TRBD2 | TRBJ2-5 | TRBV3-1 | many | CASSQVGTSGRGEETQYF | TGTGCCAGCAGCCAAGTTGGGACTAGCGGAAGGGGAGAAGAGACCCAGTACTTC
NA | TRBJ2-5 | TRBV28 | many | CASSFPDGRVVGETQYF | TGTGCCAGCAGTTTCCCCGACGGGCGGGTTGTAGGGGAGACCCAGTACTTC
TRBD2 | TRBJ2-1 | TRBV5-5 | many | CASSSGTTTEQFF | TGTGCCAGCAGCTCTGGGACTACCACTGAGCAGTTCTTC
NA | TRBJ1-2 | TRBV3-1 | many | CASRQSDRFYGYTF | TGTGCCAGCAGACAATCCGACAGGTTCTATGGCTACACCTTC
NA | TRBJ1-5 | TRBV5-1 | NA | CASSGGTPGQPQHF | TGCGCCAGCAGCGGCGGGACTCCCGGGCAGCCCCAGCATTTT
NA | TRBJ2-7 | TRBV7-2 | many | CASSGGAWGFEQYF | TGTGCCAGCAGCGGCGGAGCTTGGGGGTTCGAGCAGTACTTC
NA | TRBJ2-3 | TRBV7-3 | many | CASSFTGPTDTQYF | TGTGCCAGCAGCTTCACGGGACCAACAGATACGCAGTATTTT
TRBD1 | TRBJ2-1 | TRBV11-2 | many | CASSLDRVPYNEQFF | TGTGCCAGCAGCCTGGACAGGGTCCCCTACAATGAGCAGTTCTTC
TRBD2 | TRBJ2-6 | TRBV7-8 | few | CASSQIGGGAGANVLTF | TGTGCCAGCAGTCAAATCGGCGGGGGTGCTGGGGCCAACGTCCTGACTTTC
NA | TRBJ1-2 | TRBV12-3/TRBV12-4 | NA | CASRSSYGYTF | TGTGCCAGCAGGTCCTCCTATGGCTACACCTTC
NA | TRBJ2-3 | TRBV27 | few | CASSLFVYSDTQYF | TGTGCCAGCAGTTTATTTGTCTACTCAGATACGCAGTATTTT
NA | TRBJ1-1 | TRBV15 | NA | CATSSLGGNTEAFF | TGTGCCACCAGCAGCTTAGGGGGGAACACTGAAGCTTTCTTT
NA | TRBJ2-5 | TRBV28 | many | CASSHYSGEETQYF | TGTGCCAGCAGCCACTATTCCGGGGAAGAGACCCAGTACTTC
TRBD2 | TRBJ2-1 | TRBV12-3/TRBV12-4 | many | CASTISGKAYNEQFF | TGTGCCAGCACCATTAGCGGGAAGGCCTACAATGAGCAGTTCTTC
TRBD1 | TRBJ2-7 | TRBV12-3/TRBV12-4 | many | CASSLLPQGANEQYF | TGTGCCAGCAGTTTACTACCACAGGGGGCGAATGAGCAGTACTTC
NA | TRBJ2-3 | TRBV20-1 | many | CSARPGSGGTDTQYF | TGCAGTGCTCGCCCCGGGAGTGGGGGCACAGATACGCAGTATTTT
NA | TRBJ2-5 | TRBV20-1 | NA | CSASQPAEETQYF | TGCAGTGCTTCCCAGCCAGCGGAAGAGACCCAGTACTTC
NA | TRBJ1-5 | TRBV5-6 | NA | CASSLNPNPNQPQHF | TGTGCCAGCAGCTTAAATCCGAACCCCAATCAGCCCCAGCATTTT
NA | TRBJ2-3 | TRBV27 | many | CASSLFQGLSTDTQYF | TGTGCCAGCAGTTTATTTCAAGGTCTTAGCACAGATACGCAGTATTTT
TRBD2 | TRBJ2-1 | TRBV7-2 | many | CASSSNPTASGSTFF | TGTGCCAGCAGCTCAAACCCGACAGCTAGCGGGAGTACGTTCTTC
NA | TRBJ2-1 | TRBV28 | many | CASSGQPSHEQFF | TGTGCCAGCAGCGGACAGCCAAGTCATGAGCAGTTCTTC